This T cell receptor (beta chain) was sequenced in a study of T cells after yellow fever vaccination. One entry per CDR3 protein results from TCRdb running MiXCR on the 5' RACE reads. The sample shows under 500,000 distinct CDR3 sequences, around a sixth of them seen only once. This CDR3 comprises 15 residues. Trimming cost V 4 bases and J 2 bases; bases outside gene matches: 7. Germline V CDR1 and CDR2: SEHNR, FQNEAQ (reference sequence). The sample here was PBMCs, taken before the yellow fever booster vaccination. The chain carries TRBV7-9 and TRBJ1-2, with TRBD1 matching 7 bases. This TCR came from a man aged 18 to 29 who received the YFV17D yellow fever vaccine. The CDR3 coding sequence is TGTGCCAGCAGCTCTAGGTGGGGACAGAACTATGGCTACACCTTC. This sequence encodes CASSSRWGQNYGYTF.